The 28 T cell receptor beta chains in this list originate from one sample, sequenced in a study of CD8 T cells in Susac syndrome. Random hexamers served to reverse transcribe roughly 0.5 to 1 ug RNA. Each CDR3 protein gets one entry after TCRdb re-called the immunoSEQ multiplex PCR reads with MiXCR. Of about 170,000 distinct CDR3 sequences detected, roughly 95% appear once; the ten largest clones hold around 0.13%. The material sequenced was CD4+ T cells from PBMCs. The receptor set was obtained from a human donor with Susac syndrome.

V gene TRBV6-5 combines with J gene TRBJ2-5, with 7 positions matching TRBD2. The CDR3 has 14 amino acids. Germline V gene sequence: CDR1 MNHEY, CDR2 SVGAGI. The V and J ends lost 2 bases and 3 bases, in that order; junction bases with no gene match: 3. CDR3 sequence (DNA): TGTGCCAGCAGTTACAACCTAGCGGAAGAGACCCAGTACTTC. This encodes CASSYNLAEETQYF.

The V gene is TRBV20-1, the J gene TRBJ2-7; maybe TRBD1 (6 bases). V lost 5 bases and J 1 base, leaving 12 bases between the germline ends. The CDR3 runs to 13 residues. CDR1 is DFQATT, CDR2 SNEGSKA, per germline (reference sequence). Here the CDR3 reads CSAGDTVSYEQYF. CDR3 coding DNA: TGCAGTGCTGGGGACACAGTGTCCTACGAGCAGTACTTC.

The chain combines TRBV2 with TRBJ2-7; the match to TRBD1 covers 8 bases. The V and J ends lost 8 bases and 3 bases, in that order; junction bases with no gene match: 3. The V gene's germline CDR1 is SNHLY and CDR2 FYNNEI. This CDR3 contains 12 residues. CDR3: CASGTGGYEQYV. The CDR3 nucleotides are TGTGCCAGCGGAACAGGGGGCTACGAGCAGTACGTC.

The chain uses TRBV18 and TRBJ2-5, with D perhaps matching TRBD2 (5 bases). There are 15 residues in the CDR3. The germline CDR1 and CDR2 sequences are KGHSH and LQKENI. V gave up 3 bases and J gave up 1 base, with 12 bases separating them. The CDR3 bases are TGTGCCAGCTCACCTTCCTCGGCGGGCCAAGAGACCCAGTACTTC. This encodes CASSPSSAGQETQYF.

The chain uses TRBV20-1 and TRBJ2-1, with D unresolved. The CDR3 runs 12 residues. Trimming left V 5 bases short and J 13 bases short, with 18 bases between. CDR1 and CDR2 (germline): DFQATT, SNEGSKA (reference sequence). The DNA for the CDR3 is TGCAGTGCTCCCATCAGCTGGGGAAGTCAGTTCTTC. Translation gives CSAPISWGSQFF.

This rearrangement joins TRBV29-1 to TRBJ1-1; possible D gene TRBD1, 5 bases. The CDR3 is 14 amino acids. Germline V gene data show CDR1 as SQVTM and CDR2 as ANQGSEA. V lost 7 bases and J 0 bases, leaving 15 bases between the germline ends. This CDR3 reads CSAAKGTVNTEAFF. In nucleotides, the CDR3 is TGCAGCGCGGCGAAGGGGACGGTGAACACTGAAGCTTTCTTT. Full variable domain (missing parts from reference TRBV29-1 and TRBJ1-1): SAVISQKPSRDICQRGTSLTIQCQVDSQVTMMFWYRQQPGQSLTLIATANQGSEATYESGFVIDKFPISRPNLTFSTLTVSNMSPEDSSIYLCSAAKGTVNTEAFFGQGTRLTVV.

In this sample, this clonotype turned up once. J is TRBJ2-7 and V is TRBV30; D call uncertain. Germline V gene data show CDR1 as GTSNPN and CDR2 as SVGIG (reference sequence). This CDR3 spans 11 amino acids. V lost 0 bases to trimming and J lost 5 bases, with 5 bases between them. The CDR3 sequence is CAWSVQNEQYF. The CDR3 nucleotides read TGTGCCTGGAGTGTACAGAACGAGCAGTACTTC.

V gene TRBV23-1 combines with J gene TRBJ1-6; D ambiguous. Being an ORF, TRBV23-1 has a function that is uncertain. The CDR3 has 13 amino acids. The V end lost 1 base, the J end lost 11 bases, and 9 bases lay between the germline ends. For the CDR3, the DNA is TGCGCCAGCAGTCAATGTCGGGTTCCACCCCTCCACTTT. Amino acids: CASSQCRVPPLHF.

The CDR3: CATSDFRLAGGKQFF. The CDR3 region has the DNA TGTGCCACCAGTGATTTTCGGCTAGCGGGAGGAAAGCAGTTCTTC. The rearrangement joins TRBV24-1 to TRBJ2-1; 11 positions match TRBD2. The CDR3 is made up of 15 amino acids. Germline CDR1 is KGHDR and CDR2 is SFDVKD. The V and J ends lost 1 base and 11 bases, in that order; junction bases with no gene match: 6.

CDR3 protein: CASSQDPDRTGYNEQFF. The CDR3 region has the DNA TGCGCCAGCAGCCAAGATCCGGATCGTACGGGATACAATGAGCAGTTCTTC. The chain recombines TRBV4-3 with TRBJ2-1; D is possibly TRBD2 (5 bases). CDR1 is LGHNA and CDR2 is YSLEER in the germline V gene. V lost 0 bases to trimming and J lost 4 bases, with 16 bases between them. This CDR3 has 17 amino acids.

This chain connects TRBV4-1 to TRBJ2-2; the match to TRBD1 covers 7 bases. The V and J ends lost 2 bases and 6 bases, in that order; junction bases with no gene match: 6. The V gene's germline CDR1 is MGHRA and CDR2 YSYEKL. The CDR3 consists of 15 residues. This chain's CDR3 is CASSQPDRLAGELFF. The CDR3 nucleotides are TGCGCCAGCAGCCAACCGGACAGGTTGGCCGGGGAGCTGTTTTTT.

V usage is TRBV30 and J usage is TRBJ1-4, with D unresolved. V was cut by 3 bases and J by 7 bases, with 12 bases left in between. The CDR3 length is 13 residues. Germline V gene sequence: CDR1 GTSNPN, CDR2 SVGIG (reference sequence). The DNA for the CDR3 is TGTGCCTGGAGCCCAAGGCGGTCTGAAAAACTGTTTTTT. Residues: CAWSPRRSEKLFF.

This clonotype has only one observation. The chain links TRBV27 to TRBJ2-1; possible D gene TRBD2, 5 bases. The CDR3 spans 14 residues. Germline-derived CDR1 and CDR2 are MNHEY and SMNVEV (reference sequence). Trimming pared 5 bases from V and 3 bases from J, leaving 11 bases between. The CDR3 sequence: CASSLQRLYNEQFF. Here the CDR3 DNA reads TGTGCCAGCAGTCTCCAGCGGCTCTACAATGAGCAGTTCTTC.

The chain employs TRBV15 and TRBJ2-3, with 7 bases lining up with TRBD1. V lost 1 base to trimming and J lost 4 bases; unmatched junction nucleotides: 2. The CDR3 has 14 amino acids. CDR1 is LNHNV and CDR2 is YYDKDF in the germline V gene (reference sequence). The CDR3: CATSRVGGADTQYF. The CDR3, as DNA: TGTGCCACCAGCAGAGTAGGGGGCGCAGATACGCAGTATTTT.

A single count supports this clonotype. The chain uses TRBV11-2 and TRBJ2-3, with a tentative D call TRBD1 (5 bases). This CDR3 contains 15 residues. V was cut by 1 base and J by 6 bases, with 14 bases left in between. The germline V gene has CDR1 SGHAT and CDR2 FQNNGV. The CDR3 loop is CASSLGPGLGDTQYF. The CDR3 DNA follows: TGTGCCAGCAGCTTAGGTCCAGGGTTAGGGGATACGCAGTATTTT.

The gene calls are TRBV7-2 and TRBJ2-1; D is ambiguous. Germline V gene lookup returns CDR1 SGHTA and CDR2 FQGNSA. The CDR3 contains 15 residues. Trimming took off 2 bases at V and 0 bases at J, with 8 bases between the two ends. The CDR3 DNA sequence: TGTGCCAGCAGCTTAAAAAGCCTCTCCTACAATGAGCAGTTCTTC. Protein sequence: CASSLKSLSYNEQFF.

V usage is TRBV5-1 and J usage is TRBJ2-5, with 8 positions matching TRBD2. V lost 4 bases to trimming and J lost 5 bases; unmatched junction nucleotides: 13. Germline assignment: CDR1 SGHRS and CDR2 YFSETQ. The CDR3 is 16 residues long. The DNA of the CDR3 is TGCGCCAGCAGCAGGGGACTAGTAGGGCTTGGGGAGACCCAGTACTTC. Its translation is CASSRGLVGLGETQYF.

The rearrangement uses TRBV3-1 and TRBJ2-7; no clear D gene. Trimming cost V 5 bases and J 4 bases, with 6 bases left between them. This CDR3 spans 11 amino acids. CDR1 is LGHDT, CDR2 YNNKEL, per germline (reference sequence). CDR3 loop: CASSGFYEQYF. In DNA, the CDR3 is TGTGCCAGCAGCGGCTTTTACGAGCAGTACTTC.

This sequence joins TRBV6-1 and TRBJ1-2; D ambiguous. Trimming removed 3 bases from V and 4 bases from J, with 9 bases in between. CDR1 and CDR2 (germline): MNHNS, SASEGT. The CDR3 spans 13 residues. The CDR3 reads CASSDEASYGYTF. CDR3 nucleotide sequence: TGTGCCAGCAGTGACGAGGCCTCCTATGGCTACACCTTC.

The gene calls are TRBV12-3 or TRBV12-4 and TRBJ2-7; no definite D call. The CDR3 spans 14 residues. Deletions cut 0 bases from V and 3 bases from J, with 9 bases between. CDR3 sequence (DNA): TGTGCCAGCAGTTTAGCTGGTAAGGGCTACGAGCAGTACTTC. Translating gives CASSLAGKGYEQYF.

V and J are TRBV20-1 and TRBJ1-5; D gene unclear. With 3 bases removed from V and 0 bases from J, the gap between germline ends came to 21 bases. The CDR3 is made up of 18 amino acids. Germline V gene lookup returns CDR1 DFQATT and CDR2 SNEGSKA (reference sequence). The CDR3 here is CSASEAQSLGISNQPQHF. CDR3 DNA: TGCAGTGCTAGTGAGGCGCAATCCCTCGGTATTAGCAATCAGCCCCAGCATTTT.

J is TRBJ2-1 and V is TRBV19; 7 bases map to TRBD2. The V and J ends lost 7 bases and 3 bases, in that order; junction bases with no gene match: 6. Looked up from germline, CDR1 is LNHDA and CDR2 is SQIVND (reference sequence). The CDR3 is made up of 14 amino acids. CDR3 bases: TGTGCCAGTAAATGGGAGGGCCACTACAATGAGCAGTTCTTC. This translates into CASKWEGHYNEQFF.

The V call is TRBV14, the J call TRBJ1-2, with 9 bases fitting TRBD1. The CDR3 is 15 residues long. V was pared by 3 bases and J by 2 bases, with 4 bases of the junction left unmatched. The V gene's germline CDR1 is SGHDN and CDR2 FVKESK. Here the CDR3 DNA reads TGTGCCAGCAGCCAGGGGACAGGGTACAACTATGGCTACACCTTC. Amino acid sequence: CASSQGTGYNYGYTF.

The chain uses TRBV18 and TRBJ1-2; D is perhaps TRBD1 (5 bases). CDR3 size: 13 residues. Trimming took 1 base from V and 3 from J, leaving 6 bases between them. Germline CDR1 KGHSH, CDR2 LQKENI. As DNA, the CDR3 is TGTGCCAGCTCACCACGGGGGGACTATGGCTACACCTTC. This gives the protein CASSPRGDYGYTF.

The rearrangement links TRBV4-3 to TRBJ1-1; tentative D call: TRBD1 (6 bases). Trimming removed 6 bases from V and 3 bases from J, with 14 bases in between. The CDR3 is made up of 14 amino acids. Looked up from germline, CDR1 is LGHNA and CDR2 is YSLEER. The chain's CDR3 is CASSPEGGDTEAFF. Here the CDR3 DNA reads TGCGCCAGCAGTCCCGAGGGGGGCGACACTGAAGCTTTCTTT.

The rearrangement joins TRBV5-1 to TRBJ2-2, with D perhaps TRBD2 (6 bases). The length of the CDR3 is 17 residues. Trimming removed 4 bases from V and 0 bases from J, with 16 bases in between. CDR1 SGHRS and CDR2 YFSETQ come from the germline V gene. In DNA, the CDR3 is TGCGCCAGCAGCCCCCACCTTGGAGGGACGAACACCGGGGAGCTGTTTTTT. Residues: CASSPHLGGTNTGELFF.

V and J are TRBV29-1 and TRBJ1-2, with D perhaps TRBD1 (5 bases). The CDR3 contains 11 residues. V was shortened by 4 bases and J by 8 bases, with 11 bases between the two germline ends. CDR1 SQVTM and CDR2 ANQGSEA come from the germline V gene. CDR3 region: CSVGDGRGYTF. The CDR3 coding sequence is TGCAGCGTTGGGGACGGTCGAGGCTACACCTTC.

This clonotype has just one count. The chain employs TRBV19 and TRBJ2-4; TRBD2 agrees at 15 bases. This CDR3 region has 17 residues. V was clipped by 5 bases and J by 8 bases; unmatched bases: 10. Per the germline V gene, CDR1 is LNHDA and CDR2 is SQIVND (reference sequence). CDR3 residues: CASSRVQGTSGRHIQYF. CDR3 bases: TGTGCCAGTAGTCGAGTACAAGGGACTAGCGGGAGGCACATTCAGTACTTC.